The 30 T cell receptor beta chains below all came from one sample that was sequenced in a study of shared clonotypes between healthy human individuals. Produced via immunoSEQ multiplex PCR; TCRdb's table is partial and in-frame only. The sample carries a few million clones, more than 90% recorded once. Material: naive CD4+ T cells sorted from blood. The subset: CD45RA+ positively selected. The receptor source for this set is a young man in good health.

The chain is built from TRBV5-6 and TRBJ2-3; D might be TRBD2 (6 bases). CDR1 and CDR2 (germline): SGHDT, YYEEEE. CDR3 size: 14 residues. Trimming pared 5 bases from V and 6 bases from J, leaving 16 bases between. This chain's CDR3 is CASSRGLPPDTQYF. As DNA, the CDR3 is TGTGCCAGCAGTCGGGGACTCCCACCGGATACGCAGTATTTT. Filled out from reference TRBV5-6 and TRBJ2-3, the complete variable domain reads DAGVTQSPTHLIKTRGQQVTLRCSPKSGHDTVSWYQQALGQGPQFIFQYYEEEERQRGNFPDRFSGHQFPNYSSELNVNALLLGDSALYLCASSRGLPPDTQYFGPGTRLTVL.

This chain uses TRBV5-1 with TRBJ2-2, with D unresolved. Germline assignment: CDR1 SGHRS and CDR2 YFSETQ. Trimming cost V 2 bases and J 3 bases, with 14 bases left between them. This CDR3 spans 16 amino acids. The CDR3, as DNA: TGCGCCAGCAGCTTTGGGCCAATGACGGACACCGGGGAGCTGTTTTTT. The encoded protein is CASSFGPMTDTGELFF.

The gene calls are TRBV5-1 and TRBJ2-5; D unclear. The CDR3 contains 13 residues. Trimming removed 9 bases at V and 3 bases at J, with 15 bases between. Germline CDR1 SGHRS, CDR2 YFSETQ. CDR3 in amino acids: CATGTGSEETQYF. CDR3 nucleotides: TGCGCCACCGGAACGGGCTCAGAAGAGACCCAGTACTTC. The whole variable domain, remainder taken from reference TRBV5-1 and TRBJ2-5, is KAGVTQTPRYLIKTRGQQVTLSCSPISGHRSVSWYQQTPGQGLQFLFEYFSETQRNKGNFPGRFSGRQFSNSRSEMNVSTLELGDSALYLCATGTGSEETQYFGPGTRLLVL.

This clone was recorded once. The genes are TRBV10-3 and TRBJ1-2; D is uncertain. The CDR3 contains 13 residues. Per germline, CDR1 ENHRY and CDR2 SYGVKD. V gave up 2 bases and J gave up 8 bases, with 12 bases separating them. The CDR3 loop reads CAISEVAPEGYTF. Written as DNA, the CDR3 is TGTGCCATCAGTGAGGTCGCTCCGGAGGGCTACACCTTC.

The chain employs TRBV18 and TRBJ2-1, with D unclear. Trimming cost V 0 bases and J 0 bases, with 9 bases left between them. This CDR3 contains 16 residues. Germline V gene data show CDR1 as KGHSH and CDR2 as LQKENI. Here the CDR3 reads CASSPPKGSSYNEQFF. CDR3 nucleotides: TGTGCCAGCTCACCACCGAAGGGAAGCTCCTACAATGAGCAGTTCTTC.

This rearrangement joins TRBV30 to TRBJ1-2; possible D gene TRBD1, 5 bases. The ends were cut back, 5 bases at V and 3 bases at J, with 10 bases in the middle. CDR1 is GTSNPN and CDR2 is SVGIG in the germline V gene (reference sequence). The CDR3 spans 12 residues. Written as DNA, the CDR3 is TGTGCCTGGGTAGGAGGGGACTATGGCTACACCTTC. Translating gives CAWVGGDYGYTF.

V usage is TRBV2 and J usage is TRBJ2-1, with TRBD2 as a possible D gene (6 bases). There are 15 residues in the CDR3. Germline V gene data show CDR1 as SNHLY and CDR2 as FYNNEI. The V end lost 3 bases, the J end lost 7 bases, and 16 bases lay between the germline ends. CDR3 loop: CASSEEETRENEQFF. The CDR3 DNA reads TGTGCCAGCAGTGAGGAGGAGACTAGGGAGAATGAGCAGTTCTTC.

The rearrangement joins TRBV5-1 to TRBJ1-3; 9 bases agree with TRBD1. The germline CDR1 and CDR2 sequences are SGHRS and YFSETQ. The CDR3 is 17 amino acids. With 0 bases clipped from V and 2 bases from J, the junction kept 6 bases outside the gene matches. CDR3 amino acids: CASSLALRQGAGNTIYF. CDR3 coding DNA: TGCGCCAGCAGCTTGGCCCTACGACAGGGGGCTGGAAACACCATATATTTT.

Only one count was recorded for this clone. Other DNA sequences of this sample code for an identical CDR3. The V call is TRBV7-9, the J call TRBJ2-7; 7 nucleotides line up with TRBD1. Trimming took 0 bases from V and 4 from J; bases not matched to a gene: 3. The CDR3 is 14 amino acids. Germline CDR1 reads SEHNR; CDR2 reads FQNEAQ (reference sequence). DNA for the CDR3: TGTGCCAGCAGCTTAGCGACAGGGTCATACGAGCAGTACTTC. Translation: CASSLATGSYEQYF. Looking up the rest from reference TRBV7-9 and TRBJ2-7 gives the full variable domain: DTGVSQNPRHKITKRGQNVTFRCDPISEHNRLYWYRQTLGQGPEFLTYFQNEAQLEKSRLLSDRFSAERPKGSFSTLEIQRTEQGDSAMYLCASSLATGSYEQYFGPGTRLTVT.

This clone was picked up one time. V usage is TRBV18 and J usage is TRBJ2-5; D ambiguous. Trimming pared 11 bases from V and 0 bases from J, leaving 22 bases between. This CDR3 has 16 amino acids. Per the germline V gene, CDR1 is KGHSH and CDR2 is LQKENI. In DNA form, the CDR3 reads TGTGCCCGCCATCCGAGATCAGAGTACCACCAAGAGACCCAGTACTTC. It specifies CARHPRSEYHQETQYF.

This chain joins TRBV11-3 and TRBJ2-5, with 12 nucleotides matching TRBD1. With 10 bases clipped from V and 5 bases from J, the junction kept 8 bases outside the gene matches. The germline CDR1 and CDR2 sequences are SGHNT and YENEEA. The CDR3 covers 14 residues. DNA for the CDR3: TGTGCCACTGGGACAGGGGGCTCCAGGGAGACCCAGTACTTC. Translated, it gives CATGTGGSRETQYF.

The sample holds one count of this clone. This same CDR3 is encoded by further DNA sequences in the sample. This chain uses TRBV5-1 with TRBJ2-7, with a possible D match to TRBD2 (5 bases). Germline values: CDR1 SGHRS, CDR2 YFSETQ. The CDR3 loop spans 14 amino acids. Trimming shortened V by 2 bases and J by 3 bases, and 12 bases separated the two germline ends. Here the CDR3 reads CASSLTSGNYEQYF. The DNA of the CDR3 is TGCGCCAGCAGCTTAACTTCGGGAAACTACGAGCAGTACTTC.

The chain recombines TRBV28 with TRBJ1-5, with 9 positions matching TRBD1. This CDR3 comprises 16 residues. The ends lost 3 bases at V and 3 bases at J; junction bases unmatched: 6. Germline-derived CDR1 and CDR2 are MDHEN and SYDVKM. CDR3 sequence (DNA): TGTGCCAGCAGTTTGATGGGACAGGGAAACAATCAGCCCCAGCATTTT. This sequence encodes CASSLMGQGNNQPQHF.

As DNA, the CDR3 is TGTGCCAGCGACAGATATAATTCACCCCTCCACTTT. This translates into CASDRYNSPLHF. V and J are TRBV6-1 and TRBJ1-6; D is possibly TRBD1 (5 bases). Trimming pared 8 bases from V and 4 bases from J, leaving 6 bases between. Germline-derived CDR1 and CDR2 are MNHNS and SASEGT. This CDR3 is 12 amino acids long.

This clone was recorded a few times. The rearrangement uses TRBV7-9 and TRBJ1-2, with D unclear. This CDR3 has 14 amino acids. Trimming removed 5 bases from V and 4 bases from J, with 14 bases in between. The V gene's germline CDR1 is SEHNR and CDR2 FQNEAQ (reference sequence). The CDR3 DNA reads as TGTGCCAGCAGCCCGGTTGTCTCCTCCTATGGCTACACCTTC. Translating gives CASSPVVSSYGYTF.

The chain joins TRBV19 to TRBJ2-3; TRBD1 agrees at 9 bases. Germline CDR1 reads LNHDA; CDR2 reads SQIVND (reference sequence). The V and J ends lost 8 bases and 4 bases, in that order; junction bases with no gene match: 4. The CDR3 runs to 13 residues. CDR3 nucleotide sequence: TGTGCCAGTGGGGACAGGGCAGCAGATACGCAGTATTTT. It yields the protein CASGDRAADTQYF.

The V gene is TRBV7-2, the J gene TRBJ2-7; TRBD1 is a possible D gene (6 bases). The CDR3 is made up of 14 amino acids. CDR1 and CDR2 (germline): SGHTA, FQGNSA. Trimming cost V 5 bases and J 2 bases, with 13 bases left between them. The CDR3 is CASSRGTGPYEQYF. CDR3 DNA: TGTGCCAGCAGCCGCGGAACAGGGCCCTACGAGCAGTACTTC.

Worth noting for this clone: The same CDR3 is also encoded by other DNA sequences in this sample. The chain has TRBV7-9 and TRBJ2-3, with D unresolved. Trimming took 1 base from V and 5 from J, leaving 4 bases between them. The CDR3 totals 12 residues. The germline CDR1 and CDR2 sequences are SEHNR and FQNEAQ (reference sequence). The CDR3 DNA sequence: TGTGCCAGCAGCTTAGGCATAGATACGCAGTATTTT. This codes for CASSLGIDTQYF.

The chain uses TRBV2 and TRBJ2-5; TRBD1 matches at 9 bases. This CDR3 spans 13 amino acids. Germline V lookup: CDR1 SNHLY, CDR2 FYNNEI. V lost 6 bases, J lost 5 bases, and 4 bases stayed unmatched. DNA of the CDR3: TGTGCCAGCAGCGGGACAGGGCCGGAGACCCAGTACTTC. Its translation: CASSGTGPETQYF. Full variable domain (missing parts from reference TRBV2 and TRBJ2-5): EPEVTQTPSHQVTQMGQEVILRCVPISNHLYFYWYRQILGQKVEFLVSFYNNEISEKSEIFDDQFSVERPDGSNFTLKIRSTKLEDSAMYFCASSGTGPETQYFGPGTRLLVL.

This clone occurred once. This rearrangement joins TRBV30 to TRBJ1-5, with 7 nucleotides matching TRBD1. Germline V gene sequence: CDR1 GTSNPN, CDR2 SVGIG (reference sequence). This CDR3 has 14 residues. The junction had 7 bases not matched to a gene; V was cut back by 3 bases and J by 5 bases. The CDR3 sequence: CAWRDWQGDQPQHF. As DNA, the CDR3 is TGTGCCTGGAGAGACTGGCAGGGGGATCAGCCCCAGCATTTT.

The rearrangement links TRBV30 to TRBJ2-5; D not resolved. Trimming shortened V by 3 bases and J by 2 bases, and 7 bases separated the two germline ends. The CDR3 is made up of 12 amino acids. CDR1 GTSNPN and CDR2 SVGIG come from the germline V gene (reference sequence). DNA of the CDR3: TGTGCCTGGAGGAAGTTTCAAGAGACCCAGTACTTC. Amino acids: CAWRKFQETQYF.

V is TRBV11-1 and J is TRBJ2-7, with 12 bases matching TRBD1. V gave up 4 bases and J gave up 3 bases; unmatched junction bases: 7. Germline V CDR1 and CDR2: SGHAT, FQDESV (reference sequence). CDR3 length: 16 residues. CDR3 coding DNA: TGTGCCAGCAGCTCACTCGGGACAGGGGGCGACTACGAGCAGTACTTC. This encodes CASSSLGTGGDYEQYF.

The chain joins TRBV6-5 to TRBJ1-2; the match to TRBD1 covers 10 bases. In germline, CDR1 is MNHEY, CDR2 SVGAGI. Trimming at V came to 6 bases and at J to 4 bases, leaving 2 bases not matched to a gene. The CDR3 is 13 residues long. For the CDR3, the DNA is TGTGCCAGCAGGAGACAGGGGGCCTATGGCTACACCTTC. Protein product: CASRRQGAYGYTF.

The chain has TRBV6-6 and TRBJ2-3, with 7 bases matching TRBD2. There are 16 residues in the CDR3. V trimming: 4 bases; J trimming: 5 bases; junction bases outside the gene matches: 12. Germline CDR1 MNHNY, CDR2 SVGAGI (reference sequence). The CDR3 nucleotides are TGTGCCAGCAGTTCATCGACTAGCACGTTTAGAGATACGCAGTATTTT. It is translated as CASSSSTSTFRDTQYF.

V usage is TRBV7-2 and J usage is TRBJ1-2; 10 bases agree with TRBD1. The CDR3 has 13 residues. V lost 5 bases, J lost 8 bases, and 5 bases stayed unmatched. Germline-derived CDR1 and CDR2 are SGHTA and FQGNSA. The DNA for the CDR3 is TGTGCCAGCAGCACCGGGACAGGGGCCGGCTACACCTTC. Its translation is CASSTGTGAGYTF.

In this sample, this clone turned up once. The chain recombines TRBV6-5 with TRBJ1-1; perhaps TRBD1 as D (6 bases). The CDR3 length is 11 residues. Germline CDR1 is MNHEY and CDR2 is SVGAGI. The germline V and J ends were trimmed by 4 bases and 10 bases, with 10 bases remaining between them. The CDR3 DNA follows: TGTGCCAGCAGTTCGAGGGGGAGAGCTTTCTTT. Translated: CASSSRGRAFF.

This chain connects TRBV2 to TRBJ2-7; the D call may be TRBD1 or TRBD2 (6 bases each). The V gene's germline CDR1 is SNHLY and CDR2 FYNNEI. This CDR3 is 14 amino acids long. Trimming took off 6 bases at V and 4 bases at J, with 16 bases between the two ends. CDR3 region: CASREGGPPYEQYF. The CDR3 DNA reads TGTGCCAGCAGGGAGGGGGGCCCCCCTTACGAGCAGTACTTC. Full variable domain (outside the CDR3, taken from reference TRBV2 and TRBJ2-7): EPEVTQTPSHQVTQMGQEVILRCVPISNHLYFYWYRQILGQKVEFLVSFYNNEISEKSEIFDDQFSVERPDGSNFTLKIRSTKLEDSAMYFCASREGGPPYEQYFGPGTRLTVT.

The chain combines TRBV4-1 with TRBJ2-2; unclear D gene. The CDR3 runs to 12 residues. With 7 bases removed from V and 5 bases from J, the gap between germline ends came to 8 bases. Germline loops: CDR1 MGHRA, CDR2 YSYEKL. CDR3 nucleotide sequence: TGCGCCAGCACCGATTTAACCGGGGAGCTGTTTTTT. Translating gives CASTDLTGELFF.

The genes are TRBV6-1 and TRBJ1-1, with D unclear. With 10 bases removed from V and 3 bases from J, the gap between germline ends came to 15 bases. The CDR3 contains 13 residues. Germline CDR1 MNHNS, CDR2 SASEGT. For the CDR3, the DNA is TGTGCCACCAAGAAGGCGGTTGACACTGAAGCTTTCTTT. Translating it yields CATKKAVDTEAFF.

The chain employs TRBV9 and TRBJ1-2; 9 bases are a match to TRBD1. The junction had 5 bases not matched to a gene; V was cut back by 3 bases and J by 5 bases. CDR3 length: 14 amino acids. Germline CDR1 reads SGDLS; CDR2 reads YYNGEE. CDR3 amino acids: CASSAGTGTYGYTF. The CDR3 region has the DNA TGTGCCAGCAGCGCCGGGACAGGGACTTATGGCTACACCTTC.